What follows are 20 T cell receptor beta chains derived from one specimen sequenced in a study of shared clonotypes between healthy human individuals. The data were produced by immunoSEQ multiplex PCR, yet TCRdb's version contains in-frame clones alone and is incomplete. The sample holds about 2.3 million clones, 85% to 95% seen once. Specimen: naive CD4+ T cells from PBMCs. Subset specified: CD45RA+ positively selected. The receptors originated from a man younger than 35 in good health. Some clones in this sample may be carry-over from other donors' samples.

For the CDR3, the DNA is TGCAGCGCTCGGGTTCACTCTGGAAACACCATATATTTT. It specifies CSARVHSGNTIYF. V usage is TRBV29-1 and J usage is TRBJ1-3; D gene unclear. The CDR3 runs to 13 residues. Germline V gene sequence: CDR1 SQVTM, CDR2 ANQGSEA. The V and J ends lost 7 bases and 0 bases respectively, with 10 bases between them.

The rearrangement joins TRBV28 to TRBJ2-7, with TRBD2 identical over 7 bases. Germline loops: CDR1 MDHEN, CDR2 SYDVKM. This CDR3 contains 16 residues. V lost 3 bases to trimming and J lost 0 bases; unmatched junction nucleotides: 8. The CDR3 DNA reads TGTGCCAGCAGTTTCTTTGGGGGGGAGGACTCCTACGAGCAGTACTTC. This translates into CASSFFGGEDSYEQYF. The full variable domain, rest sourced from reference TRBV28 and TRBJ2-7, is DVKVTQSSRYLVKRTGEKVFLECVQDMDHENMFWYRQDPGLGLRLIYFSYDVKMKEKGDIPEGYSVSREKKERFSLILESASTNQTSMYLCASSFFGGEDSYEQYFGPGTRLTVT.

The chain links TRBV28 to TRBJ1-3; D ambiguous. Germline V gene lookup returns CDR1 MDHEN and CDR2 SYDVKM. V lost 6 bases, J lost 4 bases, and 16 bases lay in between. The CDR3 runs to 15 residues. This CDR3 reads CASSLTGLTGNTIYF. In DNA, the CDR3 is TGTGCCAGCAGCCTAACTGGACTGACGGGAAACACCATATATTTT.

The genes are TRBV5-4 and TRBJ2-1; 9 bases agree with TRBD1. V gave up 4 bases and J gave up 4 bases; unmatched junction bases: 6. CDR3 size: 15 residues. Germline V gives CDR1 SGHNT, CDR2 YYREEE (reference sequence). The CDR3 DNA reads as TGTGCCAGCAGCCGGGACAGGGTTTGGTACAATGAGCAGTTCTTC. As protein: CASSRDRVWYNEQFF.

V is TRBV28 and J is TRBJ2-7; 15 bases are shared with TRBD2. CDR1 is MDHEN, CDR2 SYDVKM, per germline. The CDR3 totals 17 residues. Unmatched junction bases numbered 6, after V lost 6 bases and J lost 0 bases. The CDR3 DNA reads TGTGCCAGCAGGGGGACTAGCGGGAGGAAGGGCTCCTACGAGCAGTACTTC. This gives the protein CASRGTSGRKGSYEQYF.

The rearrangement uses TRBV7-8 and TRBJ2-1; 12 bases match TRBD2. Germline assignment: CDR1 SGHVS and CDR2 FQNEAQ. The CDR3 loop spans 18 amino acids. After removal of 4 bases from V and 1 base from J, the junction contained 8 bases not matched to a gene. CDR3 sequence (DNA): TGTGCCAGCAGCTCTAGCGGGAGGGCCAAGTCTTCCTACAATGAGCAGTTCTTC. Residues: CASSSSGRAKSSYNEQFF.

A word on this clone: Within the sample, other DNA sequences also encode this same CDR3. The chain joins TRBV27 to TRBJ1-5; the D is unclear. V was trimmed by 3 bases and J by 0 bases, leaving 9 bases between them. The CDR3 is 15 amino acids. Per the germline V gene, CDR1 is MNHEY and CDR2 is SMNVEV (reference sequence). CDR3 sequence: CASSLSAYSNQPQHF. The CDR3, as DNA: TGTGCCAGCAGTTTGAGTGCCTATAGCAATCAGCCCCAGCATTTT.

V is TRBV2 and J is TRBJ2-7; D is perhaps TRBD1 (6 bases). Trimming pared 2 bases from V and 7 bases from J, leaving 18 bases between. This CDR3 region has 15 residues. Germline CDR1 SNHLY, CDR2 FYNNEI. The CDR3 loop reads CASSEIGQGPLEQYF. In DNA, the CDR3 is TGTGCCAGCAGTGAAATAGGGCAGGGGCCCTTGGAGCAGTACTTC.

The chain joins TRBV27 to TRBJ1-5, with 8 bases fitting TRBD1. Unmatched junction bases numbered 9, after V lost 5 bases and J lost 6 bases. The CDR3 sequence is 15 residues long. Per the germline V gene, CDR1 is MNHEY and CDR2 is SMNVEV (reference sequence). CDR3: CASSPIGQGPQPQHF. As DNA, the CDR3 is TGTGCCAGCAGTCCAATAGGACAGGGCCCTCAGCCCCAGCATTTT.

The rearrangement links TRBV7-3 to TRBJ2-5, with D unclear. Germline V gene sequence: CDR1 SGHTA, CDR2 FQGTGA. This CDR3 contains 13 residues. V was shortened by 5 bases and J by 2 bases, with 9 bases between the two germline ends. CDR3 region: CASSTQEQETQYF. The CDR3 DNA follows: TGTGCCAGCAGCACCCAGGAACAAGAGACCCAGTACTTC.

The chain is built from TRBV27 and TRBJ2-1; TRBD2 agrees at 11 bases. The CDR3 is made up of 16 amino acids. Germline CDR1 MNHEY, CDR2 SMNVEV (reference sequence). V trimming: 4 bases; J trimming: 9 bases; junction bases outside the gene matches: 11. The CDR3 DNA reads TGTGCCAGCAGTTCATCCGGGACTAGCGGTTGGGTTGAGCAGTTCTTC. It yields the protein CASSSSGTSGWVEQFF.

The genes are TRBV4-1 and TRBJ1-2; D is unclear. The germline V gene encodes CDR1 MGHRA and CDR2 YSYEKL. The CDR3 spans 15 residues. The germline V and J ends were trimmed by 4 bases and 4 bases, with 16 bases remaining between them. In DNA, the CDR3 is TGCGCCAGCAGCCCAAGGGAGGGCCGGGCCTATGGCTACACCTTC. Its protein product is CASSPREGRAYGYTF.

This clone was observed once. The chain combines TRBV28 with TRBJ2-2; D gene unclear. CDR3 length: 14 residues. V was shortened by 2 bases and J by 1 base, with 5 bases between the two germline ends. Germline V gives CDR1 MDHEN, CDR2 SYDVKM. The CDR3 sequence: CASSLAQNTGELFF. The CDR3 nucleotides read TGTGCCAGCAGTTTAGCACAGAACACCGGGGAGCTGTTTTTT.

Comments on this clone: A read error may produce the germline difference seen at one junction end. Other nucleotide sequences in the sample specify the same CDR3. For the CDR3, the DNA is TGTGCTAGCAGTTTGCCGAACACTGAAGCTTTCTTT. This codes for CASSLPNTEAFF. The chain has TRBV27 and TRBJ1-1; D gene unclear. Germline CDR1 reads MNHEY; CDR2 reads SMNVEV (reference sequence). CDR3 length equals 12 residues.

This chain links TRBV28 with TRBJ2-1; the match to TRBD1 covers 8 bases. The V segment lost 5 bases and the J segment 6 bases; nucleotides outside the gene matches: 9. Germline values: CDR1 MDHEN, CDR2 SYDVKM. This CDR3 is built from 15 residues. The CDR3 DNA sequence: TGTGCCAGCAGTGACTCCAGGGGGCACAGCAATGAGCAGTTCTTC. This sequence encodes CASSDSRGHSNEQFF.

The J gene is TRBJ2-1, the V gene TRBV4-3; 13 bases line up with TRBD2. V was clipped by 4 bases and J by 6 bases; unmatched bases: 3. The germline CDR1 and CDR2 sequences are LGHNA and YSLEER. The length of the CDR3 is 15 residues. CDR3 DNA: TGCGCCAGCAGCCCCCGACTAGCGGGAGGCAATGAGCAGTTCTTC. This translates into CASSPRLAGGNEQFF.

V usage is TRBV4-3 and J usage is TRBJ2-3; TRBD1 might be the D (6 bases). V shed 0 bases and J shed 1 base, with 11 bases lying between them. CDR1 is LGHNA and CDR2 is YSLEER in the germline V gene. This CDR3 has 16 amino acids. The CDR3 DNA is TGCGCCAGCAGCCAAGACCACAGGGTGGGCACAGATACGCAGTATTTT. Protein: CASSQDHRVGTDTQYF.

V usage is TRBV11-2 and J usage is TRBJ2-7; 9 bases are a match to TRBD2. Germline V lookup: CDR1 SGHAT, CDR2 FQNNGV. The junction had 23 bases not matched to a gene; V was cut back by 5 bases and J by 12 bases. The CDR3 is 17 residues long. CDR3 loop: CASSPLGPSGISTIRYF. CDR3 DNA: TGTGCCAGCAGCCCCCTCGGGCCTAGCGGGATTTCCACCATCCGGTACTTC.

The gene calls are TRBV6-1 and TRBJ1-2, with D possibly matching TRBD1 (6 bases). V lost 8 bases and J lost 5, with 15 bases in between. This CDR3 has 13 amino acids. The germline V gene has CDR1 MNHNS and CDR2 SASEGT. The CDR3, as DNA: TGTGCCAGCGGAACCCAGGGGAGGTATGGCTACACCTTC. Translating it yields CASGTQGRYGYTF.

V and J are TRBV4-1 and TRBJ1-3; a possible D gene is TRBD1 (5 bases). V shed 4 bases and J shed 0 bases, with 16 bases lying between them. Germline-derived CDR1 and CDR2 are MGHRA and YSYEKL. The CDR3 loop spans 17 amino acids. Here the CDR3 DNA reads TGCGCCAGCAGCCGGACCGGGACCGCCAACTCTGGAAACACCATATATTTT. Its protein is CASSRTGTANSGNTIYF.